The 21 T cell receptor beta chains below were found in one sample sequenced in a study of T cells expressing NK-cell markers. TCRdb reprocessed the 5' RACE reads and stores each CDR3 protein as one record, lacking DNA. The listing contains about 150,000 distinct CDR3 sequences. The source material was blood T cells: a sorted CD56 or NKG2C T cell subset, CD4+ or CD8+ T cells, or bulk PBMC T cells (not recorded which). The receptor source for this set is a woman in her fifties or sixties in good health.

J is TRBJ2-5 and V is TRBV6-2 or TRBV6-3; TCRdb proposes TRBD2, but this gene call is untestable without DNA. The germline V gene has CDR1 MNHEY and CDR2 SVGEGT. This CDR3 spans 15 amino acids. This CDR3 reads CASSYLASGQETQYF.

The CDR3 sequence is CASSDTGELFF. The chain links TRBV4-1 to TRBJ2-2. Germline CDR1 MGHRA, CDR2 YSYEKL. This CDR3 has 11 amino acids.

This chain connects TRBV7-9 to TRBJ2-5; as DNA is missing, the TRBD2 call by TCRdb cannot be tested. The CDR3 runs 14 residues. The germline CDR1 and CDR2 sequences are SEHNR and FQNEAQ (reference sequence). The CDR3 here is CASSFSGSEGTQYF.

The chain combines TRBV3-1 with TRBJ1-6; TCRdb calls TRBD1, which cannot be checked without DNA. The CDR3 consists of 18 residues. From germline, CDR1 is LGHDT and CDR2 YNNKEL (reference sequence). This CDR3 reads CASSPRGGASSYNSPLHF.

This chain links TRBV7-9 with TRBJ2-3. Germline V gene lookup returns CDR1 SEHNR and CDR2 FQNEAQ (reference sequence). This CDR3 contains 13 residues. The CDR3 protein is CASRTGSTDTQYF.

This rearrangement joins TRBV4-2 to TRBJ1-1; the D gene TCRdb calls, TRBD1, cannot be checked with no DNA. The V gene's germline CDR1 is LGHNA and CDR2 YNFKEQ. The CDR3 extends over 16 amino acids. CDR3 sequence reads: CASSQAWDQGDTEAFF.

The rearrangement joins TRBV27 to TRBJ2-7; TCRdb calls TRBD1, which cannot be checked without DNA. CDR3 size: 14 residues. In germline, CDR1 is MNHEY, CDR2 SMNVEV (reference sequence). The CDR3 sequence: CASSRDRTYYEQYF.

V is TRBV27 and J is TRBJ2-1; the TCRdb call, TRBD2, lacks DNA for checking. Germline-derived CDR1 and CDR2 are MNHEY and SMNVEV (reference sequence). CDR3 size: 12 residues. The chain's CDR3 is CASRGAGAMWFF.

V and J are TRBV12-5 and TRBJ2-1; TCRdb gives TRBD1 as the D gene, but with no DNA this cannot be confirmed. Germline CDR1 LGHNT, CDR2 FRNRAP. The CDR3 covers 15 residues. The CDR3 loop is CASGLVRGERYEQFF.

This sequence joins TRBV10-3 and TRBJ2-5. Germline lookup yields CDR1 ENHRY and CDR2 SYGVKD. This CDR3 is 13 amino acids long. CDR3: CAISEEVRETQYF.

The chain couples TRBV12-3 or TRBV12-4 to TRBJ1-2. The CDR3 has 14 residues. CDR3 sequence: CASSLMGGDRGYTF.

This rearrangement joins TRBV11-2 to TRBJ2-1; the TCRdb D gene call, TRBD2, has no DNA to confirm it. The germline CDR1 and CDR2 sequences are SGHAT and FQNNGV. This CDR3 spans 16 amino acids. This CDR3 is CASSRGGGTVYNEQFF.

The chain joins TRBV11-2 to TRBJ2-7; TCRdb reports TRBD2, a call that lacks DNA to check it against. Germline V lookup: CDR1 SGHAT, CDR2 FQNNGV. This CDR3 region has 12 residues. CDR3 loop: CASTLAGGEQYF.

This chain uses TRBV7-6 with TRBJ2-1; TCRdb selects TRBD1, and the lack of DNA leaves this call unchecked. Germline V gives CDR1 SGHVS, CDR2 FNYEAQ. CDR3 size: 14 residues. The CDR3 loop is CASSLRTVGNEQFF.

The chain is built from TRBV3-1 and TRBJ2-7; the D gene TCRdb calls, TRBD2, cannot be checked with no DNA. The length of the CDR3 is 14 residues. From germline, CDR1 is LGHDT and CDR2 YNNKEL (reference sequence). CDR3 in amino acids: CASSQGRYHYEQYF.

The gene calls are TRBV20-1 and TRBJ2-7; lacking DNA, the TRBD2 call made by TCRdb goes unchecked. This CDR3 comprises 15 residues. Germline V gives CDR1 DFQATT, CDR2 SNEGSKA (reference sequence). The CDR3 loop is CSARDGGARTYEQYF.

This chain uses TRBV7-8 with TRBJ2-1. This CDR3 comprises 14 residues. From germline, CDR1 is SGHVS and CDR2 FQNEAQ. CDR3 loop: CASSSIGSYNEQFF.

This chain joins TRBV5-1 and TRBJ1-4; lacking DNA, the TRBD1 call made by TCRdb goes unchecked. Per the germline V gene, CDR1 is SGHRS and CDR2 is YFSETQ. The CDR3 contains 15 residues. CDR3 residues: CASSPMGGLDEKLFF.

This chain uses TRBV29-1 with TRBJ1-1. The germline gives CDR1 SQVTM, CDR2 ANQGSEA. The CDR3 loop spans 13 amino acids. The CDR3 here is CSVVPDVDTEAFF.

The J gene is TRBJ2-1, the V gene TRBV7-2; the D call of TRBD1 rests on TCRdb alone, since no DNA is present to check it. Germline V CDR1 and CDR2: SGHTA, FQGNSA. This CDR3 comprises 14 residues. The CDR3 sequence is CASSLDGILNEQFF. The whole variable domain, remainder taken from reference TRBV7-2 and TRBJ2-1, is GAGVSQSPSNKVTEKGKDVELRCDPISGHTALYWYRQSLGQGLEFLIYFQGNSAPDKSGLPSDRFSAERTGGSVSTLTIQRTQQEDSAVYLCASSLDGILNEQFFGPGTRLTVL.

The chain combines TRBV3-1 with TRBJ2-3; TCRdb selects TRBD2, and the lack of DNA leaves this call unchecked. This CDR3 comprises 17 residues. Germline assignment: CDR1 LGHDT and CDR2 YNNKEL (reference sequence). CDR3 region: CASSQETGRSILDTQYF.